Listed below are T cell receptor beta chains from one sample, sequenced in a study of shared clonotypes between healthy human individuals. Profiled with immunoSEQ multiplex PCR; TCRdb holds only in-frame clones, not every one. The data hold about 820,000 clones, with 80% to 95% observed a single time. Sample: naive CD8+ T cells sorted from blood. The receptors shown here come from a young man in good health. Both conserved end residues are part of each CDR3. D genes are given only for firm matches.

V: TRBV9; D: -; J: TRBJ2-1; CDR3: CASSVGAPTYNEQFF; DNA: TGTGCCAGCAGCGTAGGGGCTCCAACCTACAATGAGCAGTTCTTC
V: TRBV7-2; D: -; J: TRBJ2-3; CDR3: CASSFGADTQYF; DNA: TGTGCCAGCAGCTTTGGGGCAGATACGCAGTATTTT
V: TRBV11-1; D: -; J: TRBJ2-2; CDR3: CASSLAAREGTGELFF; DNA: TGTGCCAGCAGCTTAGCGGCCAGAGAGGGTACCGGGGAGCTGTTTTTT
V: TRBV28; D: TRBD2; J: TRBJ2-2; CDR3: CASSLAAARKLFF; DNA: TGTGCCAGCAGCCTAGCGGCAGCCCGGAAGCTGTTTTTT
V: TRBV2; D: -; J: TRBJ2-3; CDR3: CASTKTERRDTQYF; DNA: TGTGCCAGCACCAAGACAGAGCGTAGAGATACGCAGTATTTT
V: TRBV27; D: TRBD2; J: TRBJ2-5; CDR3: CASSLWGGPKETQYF; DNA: TGTGCCAGCAGTTTATGGGGGGGACCAAAAGAGACCCAGTACTTC
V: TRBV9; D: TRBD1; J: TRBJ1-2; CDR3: CASSDGTAYGYTF; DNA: TGTGCCAGCAGTGATGGGACAGCCTATGGCTACACCTTC
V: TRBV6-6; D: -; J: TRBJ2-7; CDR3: CASSYSEAYEQYF; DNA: TGTGCCAGCAGTTACTCTGAAGCCTACGAGCAGTACTTC
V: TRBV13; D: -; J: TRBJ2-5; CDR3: CASSLRESQETQYF; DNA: TGTGCCAGCAGCTTAAGGGAGTCCCAAGAGACCCAGTACTTC
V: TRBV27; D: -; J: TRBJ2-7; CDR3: CASSLTHPLAGHEQYF; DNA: TGTGCCAGCAGTTTAACTCACCCACTGGCCGGGCACGAGCAGTACTTC
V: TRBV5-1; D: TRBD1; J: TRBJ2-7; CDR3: CASSLGGQGDYEQYF; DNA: TGCGCCAGCAGCCTCGGAGGACAGGGGGACTACGAGCAGTACTTC
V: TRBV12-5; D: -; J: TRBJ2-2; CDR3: CASGFNPWVGELFF; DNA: TGTGCTAGTGGTTTTAACCCGTGGGTCGGGGAGCTGTTTTTT
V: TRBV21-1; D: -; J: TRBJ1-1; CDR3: CASRTPMGVNTEAFF; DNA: TGTGCCAGCCGGACACCGATGGGGGTGAACACTGAAGCTTTCTTT